A selection of T cell receptor beta chains follows, all from one sample in a study of T cells in Graves' hyperthyroidism and ophthalmopathy. TCRdb recomputed calls from the multiplex PCR reads with MiXCR, one row per CDR3 protein. This table has some 180,000 distinct CDR3 sequences, 17% appearing once. Sequences were obtained from blood. Receptors were obtained from a woman aged 50 to 60 with Graves' hyperthyroidism. Each CDR3 is given with its conserved first and last residue. D genes are given only for firm matches. The size entry is marked missing in some rows and otherwise reads once, few, many or a size class.

>TRBV15|.|TRBJ2-2|many
TGTGCCACCTCCCGGGACTCACTATCGGCGAACACCGGGGAGCTGTTTTTT
CATSRDSLSANTGELFF
>TRBV11-3|TRBD2|TRBJ2-1|.
TGTGCCAGCAGCTTAGACAGACTAGCGGGGGTCAATGAGCAGTTCTTC
CASSLDRLAGVNEQFF
>TRBV20-1|.|TRBJ2-3|many
TGCAGTGCTAGAGGGCGGGGTGGAAAACGGTATAACACAGATACGCAGTATTTT
CSARGRGGKRYNTDTQYF
>TRBV7-9|TRBD1|TRBJ2-7|.
TGTGCCAGCAGCTCCCTCAGGGGGCCATACGAGCAGTACTTC
CASSSLRGPYEQYF
>TRBV20-1|.|TRBJ2-5|many
TGCAGTGCCCCCCGAGAGGGGGGGAACTATCAAGAGACCCAGTACTTC
CSAPREGGNYQETQYF
>TRBV7-2|.|TRBJ1-1|many
TGTGCCAGCAGCTTAGTGGTAAATAGGGACACTGAAGCTTTCTTT
CASSLVVNRDTEAFF
>TRBV28|.|TRBJ1-2|many
TGTGCCATCGAGACAGGCGTCTATGGCTACACCTTC
CAIETGVYGYTF
>TRBV28|.|TRBJ2-7|many
TGTGCCAGCGCAGGACTATACGAGCAGTACTTC
CASAGLYEQYF
>TRBV5-1|TRBD1|TRBJ1-4|many
TGCGCCAGCAGCTTGGAAGGGGGCATGATTGAAAAACTGTTTTTT
CASSLEGGMIEKLFF
>TRBV6-1|TRBD1|TRBJ1-2|many
TGTGCCAGCAGTTCCACCGGACAGGGGGCAAGAGGCTACACCTTC
CASSSTGQGARGYTF
>TRBV9|.|TRBJ1-5|many
TGTGCCAGCAGCGTAGACGCTTATAGCAATCAGCCCCAGCATTTT
CASSVDAYSNQPQHF
>TRBV29-1|.|TRBJ1-2|many
TGCAGCGTTGAAGATGGTTCAGGGCCCTATGGCTACACCTTC
CSVEDGSGPYGYTF
>TRBV5-1|.|TRBJ2-7|many
TGCGCCAGCAGCTCAGGGGTAAAAGACTACGAGCAGTACTTC
CASSSGVKDYEQYF
>TRBV7-8|TRBD1|TRBJ1-2|many
TGTGCCAGCAGCTTAGTCCCAGGGGGCTCAATCTATGGCTACACCTTC
CASSLVPGGSIYGYTF
>TRBV6-6|TRBD1|TRBJ1-2|many
TGTGCCAGCAGTTACCCTGGACAGGGGGCAAGAAGCTATGGCTACACCTTC
CASSYPGQGARSYGYTF
>TRBV28|.|TRBJ2-7|.
TGTGCCAGCAGTCGCCTCGGGAAGGGAAGCTCCTACGAGCAGTACTTC
CASSRLGKGSSYEQYF
>TRBV6-1|.|TRBJ2-3|.
TGTGCCAGCAGCCGCCGCCCTGACGGCACAGATACGCAGTATTTT
CASSRRPDGTDTQYF
>TRBV20-1|TRBD2|TRBJ2-1|many
TGCAGTGCAGCCCCCTTAGCGGGGGATCCCTACAATGAGCAGTTCTTC
CSAAPLAGDPYNEQFF
>TRBV3-1|.|TRBJ2-3|many
TGTGCCAGCAGCCCCGACATCACAGATACGCAGTATTTT
CASSPDITDTQYF
>TRBV7-9|.|TRBJ2-2|many
TGTGCCAGCAGAGGTGGGACGAACACCGGGGAGCTGTTTTTT
CASRGGTNTGELFF
>TRBV11-1|TRBD2|TRBJ2-1|many
TGTGCCAGCAGCCCTCCCGGGACTAGCAGCCGGGAGCAGTTCTTC
CASSPPGTSSREQFF
>TRBV9|.|TRBJ1-5|many
TGTGCCAGCAGCGCCCTCAGGGGCGGGCATCAGCCCCAGCATTTT
CASSALRGGHQPQHF
>TRBV7-2|.|TRBJ2-7|many
TGTGCCAGCAGCTTAGGGCGGACCCTTCCCTACGAGCAGTACTTC
CASSLGRTLPYEQYF
>TRBV29-1|TRBD2|TRBJ2-1|many
TGCAGCGTCGGGGGGATGAGCTCCTACAATGAGCAGTTCTTC
CSVGGMSSYNEQFF
>TRBV20-1|TRBD2|TRBJ2-1|once
TGCAGTGCTAGCGGGGGGGCCCCCTACAATGAGCAGTTCTTC
CSASGGAPYNEQFF
>TRBV7-9|.|TRBJ2-2|few
TGTGCCAGCAGCTCCACCGACCGGGCCTTCACCCGGGAGCTGTTTTTT
CASSSTDRAFTRELFF
>TRBV5-1|.|TRBJ1-5|.
TGCGCCAGCAACTTGTTGGGAGATAGCAATCAGCCCCAGCATTTT
CASNLLGDSNQPQHF
>TRBV2|.|TRBJ1-1|many
TGTGCCAGCAGTGAAGCGCACAGATTGAACACTGAAGCTTTCTTT
CASSEAHRLNTEAFF
>TRBV25-1|TRBD1|TRBJ1-2|few
TGTGCCAGCAGTGTTTTCACAGGGGGCAACTATGGCTACACCTTC
CASSVFTGGNYGYTF
>TRBV11-1|.|TRBJ2-5|many
TGTGCCAGCAGCCGACAGTACCAAGAGACCCAGTACTTC
CASSRQYQETQYF
>TRBV11-2|.|TRBJ2-7|many
TGTGCCAGCAGTTTTCAGGGGATCTCCTACGAGCAGTACTTC
CASSFQGISYEQYF
>TRBV6-4|.|TRBJ2-7|many
TGTGCCAGCAGGGTAGGGTGGTCGGACTACGAGCAGTACTTC
CASRVGWSDYEQYF
>TRBV2|.|TRBJ1-2|.
TGTGCCAGCAGTGAATCAGTTAACTATGGCTACACCTTC
CASSESVNYGYTF
>TRBV4-2|.|TRBJ1-6|.
TGTGCCAGCAGCCAAGAGAGCGGAAGGGCCTATTCACCCCTCCACTTT
CASSQESGRAYSPLHF
>TRBV5-6|.|TRBJ2-7|many
TGTGCCAGCAGCTTGGGTAGCGTGAAGGGGGAGCAGTACTTC
CASSLGSVKGEQYF
>TRBV19|.|TRBJ1-5|.
TGTGCCAGTAGTATCTCCGACAGCCCCAATCAGCCCCAGCATTTT
CASSISDSPNQPQHF
>TRBV6-1|TRBD1|TRBJ1-5|many
TGTGCCAGCACCGGACAGGGTTGGCAGCCCCAGCATTTT
CASTGQGWQPQHF
>TRBV6-1|.|TRBJ1-2|many
TGTGCCAGCAGCCTACAGTGGGCGCTTGGCTACACCTTC
CASSLQWALGYTF
>TRBV11-2|TRBD1|TRBJ1-1|.
TGTGCCAGCAGCCAGGTCGACAGGGCAACTGAAGCTTTCTTT
CASSQVDRATEAFF
>TRBV2|.|TRBJ1-1|many
TGTGCCAGCAGAGATAACAGGGCCCGGAACACTGAAGCTTTCTTT
CASRDNRARNTEAFF
>TRBV3-1|.|TRBJ2-7|.
TGTGCCAGCAGCCAAGGGGGGAGTTGGGGGACGGGAATCTACGAGCAGTACTTC
CASSQGGSWGTGIYEQYF
>TRBV11-2|.|TRBJ2-7|many
TGTGCCAGCAGCCCGGGACTCAAGCCCTACGAGCAGTACTTC
CASSPGLKPYEQYF